Listed below are T cell receptor beta chains from one sample, sequenced in a study of control samples from healthy donors and cancer patients. Clones were sequenced by immunoSEQ multiplex PCR, and TCRdb holds only the in-frame ones, with some missing. The sample yields about 69,000 clones, over 65% seen once. Sequences were obtained from PBMCs. The receptors were sampled from a woman aged 45-65 years with lung cancer. The CDR3 runs from the conserved cysteine through the conserved F or W. Each record gives: D gene, V gene, clone size, J gene, CDR3 protein, CDR3 DNA. The D gene is left open where the match is weak. Some rows mark clone size as missing; the rest say once, few, many or name a class of expanded clone.

>-|TRBV5-5|-|TRBJ1-2
CASSFRGDFNYGYTF
TGTGCCAGCAGCTTTAGAGGGGACTTTAACTATGGCTACACCTTC
>-|TRBV19|-|TRBJ1-1
CASFGYATEAFF
TGTGCCAGTTTTGGGTATGCGACTGAAGCTTTCTTT
>-|TRBV7-2|-|TRBJ2-1
CASSLGDGNNEQFF
TGTGCCAGCAGCTTAGGAGACGGCAACAATGAGCAGTTCTTC
>TRBD1|TRBV30|-|TRBJ1-2
CAWSNSPRQGANGYTF
TGTGCCTGGAGTAATTCCCCGAGACAGGGGGCGAATGGCTACACCTTC
>-|TRBV7-9|-|TRBJ2-1
CASSPAGGTYNEQFF
TGTGCCAGCAGCCCGGCTGGAGGTACCTACAATGAGCAGTTCTTC
>TRBD2|TRBV5-4|-|TRBJ2-2
CASSLGTSGGVAGELFF
TGTGCCAGCAGCTTAGGGACCAGCGGGGGTGTCGCCGGGGAGCTGTTTTTT
>TRBD1|TRBV28|-|TRBJ2-3
CASSSTGTGITDTQYF
TGTGCCAGCAGTTCCACCGGGACAGGCATCACAGATACGCAGTATTTT
>-|TRBV6-1|once|TRBJ2-2
CASSEEGRFPTGELFF
TGTGCCAGCAGTGAAGAGGGCAGATTCCCCACCGGGGAGCTGTTTTTT
>TRBD1|TRBV7-2|-|TRBJ1-1
CASSQNLYGTDYEAFF
TGTGCCAGCAGCCAAAACCTTTACGGGACAGACTATGAAGCTTTCTTT
>-|TRBV7-9|once|TRBJ2-7
CASSPVGGKGGFSYEQYF
TGTGCCAGCAGCCCCGTGGGCGGTAAAGGGGGGTTCTCCTACGAGCAGTACTTC
>-|TRBV5-1|-|TRBJ1-2
CASSLGPGPGGYTF
TGCGCCAGCAGCTTGGGTCCGGGGCCGGGGGGCTACACCTTC